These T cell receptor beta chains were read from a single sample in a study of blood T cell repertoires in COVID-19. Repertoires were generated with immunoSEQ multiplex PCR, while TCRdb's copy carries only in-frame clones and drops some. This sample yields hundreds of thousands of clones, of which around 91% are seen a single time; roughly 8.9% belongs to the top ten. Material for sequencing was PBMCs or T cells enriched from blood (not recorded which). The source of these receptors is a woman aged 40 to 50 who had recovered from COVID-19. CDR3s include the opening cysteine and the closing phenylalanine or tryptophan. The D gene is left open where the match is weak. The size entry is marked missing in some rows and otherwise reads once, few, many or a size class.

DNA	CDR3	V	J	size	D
TGTGCCAGCAGCAAAGAGGGCAGGGTGAACACTGAAGCTTTCTTT	CASSKEGRVNTEAFF	TRBV21-1	TRBJ1-1	-	-
TGTGCCAGCAGCCAACGGACAGGGCGGGAAAGGGAGCAGTACTTC	CASSQRTGREREQYF	TRBV7-2	TRBJ2-7	-	TRBD1
TGTGCCAGCGCCCGGGAGCGTAGCTCCTACAATGAGCAGTTCTTC	CASARERSSYNEQFF	TRBV2	TRBJ2-1	-	-
TGTGCCAGGCCCTTGGGGGGGTCGGACGAGACCCAGTACTTC	CARPLGGSDETQYF	TRBV6-7	TRBJ2-5	once	TRBD2
TGTGCCAGCAGCCGGGGACTAGCGGGAATGTACGAGCAGTACTTC	CASSRGLAGMYEQYF	TRBV11-2	TRBJ2-7	few	TRBD2
TGTGCTAGCAGCTTAGGTTTAGGGGATACCGGGGAGCTGTTTTTT	CASSLGLGDTGELFF	TRBV7-7	TRBJ2-2	-	-
TGTGCCAGCAGCTTAACGAACCCAGGCTACGAGCAGTACTTC	CASSLTNPGYEQYF	TRBV7-9	TRBJ2-7	few	-
TGTGCCAGCAGTCTATCAAATGAGCAGTTCTTC	CASSLSNEQFF	TRBV12-3/TRBV12-4	TRBJ2-1	-	-
TGCGCCAGCGGCCCAGGGGGCAAGAACTATGGCTACACCTTC	CASGPGGKNYGYTF	TRBV5-1	TRBJ1-2	-	TRBD1
TGTGCCAGCAGCCTAACAGGGGTTGAAGCTTTCTTT	CASSLTGVEAFF	TRBV7-8	TRBJ1-1	-	TRBD1
TGTGCCAGCAGCTTAAGCGGGAGTAACACTGAAGCTTTCTTT	CASSLSGSNTEAFF	TRBV7-3	TRBJ1-1	-	-
TGTGCCAGCAGACTAACAGGATATAATGAAAAACTGTTTTTT	CASRLTGYNEKLFF	TRBV2	TRBJ1-4	-	-
TGCAGCGTATTGACTGATTATAATTCACCCCTCCACTTT	CSVLTDYNSPLHF	TRBV29-1	TRBJ1-6	-	-
TGCAGCGTTGGACAGGGGACCTACGAGCAGTACTTC	CSVGQGTYEQYF	TRBV29-1	TRBJ2-7	-	TRBD1
TGTGCCAGCAGCCGCGGGGGGCTAGCGGGGGCCCCCCCCTACAATGAGCAGTTCTTC	CASSRGGLAGAPPYNEQFF	TRBV7-3	TRBJ2-1	-	TRBD2